The present T cell receptor beta chain was sequenced within a study of cytomegalovirus exposure and HLA in healthy donors. Study context: An early data release held tens of millions of unique TCRs from HLA-typed donors.

The primer mix had 60 Vbeta and 13 Jbeta primers. The protocol was immunoSEQ multiplex PCR, while the TCRdb copy is restricted to in-frame clones and leaves out a portion. The sample has under 200,000 clones, about 70% seen once; the top ten hold less than 3.5%. The CDR3 has 16 amino acids. V lost 7 bases and J lost 2; bases outside the gene matches: 10. Germline CDR1 and CDR2: SGHTA and FQGNSA. The specimen sequenced was PBMCs. This sequence originates from a woman aged 40 to 50 in good health and CMV-seropositive. The rearrangement joins TRBV7-2 to TRBJ2-2; 7 nucleotides agree with TRBD1. DNA for the CDR3: TGTGCCAGCATCCCACGGGGACAGAGAAACACCGGGGAGCTGTTTTTT. It codes for CASIPRGQRNTGELFF.